This section outlines one T cell receptor (beta chain) sequence together with its context. Per the germline V gene, CDR1 is ENHRY and CDR2 is SYGVKD. V dropped 2 bases and J dropped 0; count of bases not matched to a gene: 6. The CDR3 has 16 amino acids. The record originates from a study of blood T cell repertoires in COVID-19. Study information: Spain, Italy and the United States supplied samples that represented acute and convalescent COVID-19.

Assay used: immunoSEQ multiplex PCR; TCRdb lists only in-frame clones, some missing. Altogether some 110,000 clones are present, about 85% being singletons, with the ten largest covering about 8%. The clonotype originates from a human donor in a cohort sampled during active COVID-19. The sequenced material came from peripheral blood. The chain carries TRBV10-3 and TRBJ2-7; TRBD2 matches 8 bases. CDR3 in DNA: TGTGCCATCAGTGAGCCCGGCAGCGGGAGCTCCTACGAGCAGTACTTC. Its protein product is CAISEPGSGSSYEQYF.